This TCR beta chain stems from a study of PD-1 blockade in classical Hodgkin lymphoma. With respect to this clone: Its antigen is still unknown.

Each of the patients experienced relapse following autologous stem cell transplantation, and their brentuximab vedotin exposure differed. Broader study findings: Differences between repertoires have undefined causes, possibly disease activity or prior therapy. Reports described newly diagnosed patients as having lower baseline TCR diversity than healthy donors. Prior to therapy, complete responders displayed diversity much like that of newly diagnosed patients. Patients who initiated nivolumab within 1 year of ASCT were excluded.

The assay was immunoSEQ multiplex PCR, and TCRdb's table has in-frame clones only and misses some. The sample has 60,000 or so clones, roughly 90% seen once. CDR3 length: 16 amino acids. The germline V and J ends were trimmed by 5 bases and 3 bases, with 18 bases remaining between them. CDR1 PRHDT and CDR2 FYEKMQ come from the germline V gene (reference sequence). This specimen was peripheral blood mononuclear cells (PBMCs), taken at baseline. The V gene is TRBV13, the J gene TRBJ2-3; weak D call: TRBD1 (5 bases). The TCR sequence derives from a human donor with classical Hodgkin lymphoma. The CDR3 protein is CASSVPLGAKTDTQYF. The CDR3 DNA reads TGTGCCAGCAGCGTCCCTCTAGGGGCAAAGACAGATACGCAGTATTTT.